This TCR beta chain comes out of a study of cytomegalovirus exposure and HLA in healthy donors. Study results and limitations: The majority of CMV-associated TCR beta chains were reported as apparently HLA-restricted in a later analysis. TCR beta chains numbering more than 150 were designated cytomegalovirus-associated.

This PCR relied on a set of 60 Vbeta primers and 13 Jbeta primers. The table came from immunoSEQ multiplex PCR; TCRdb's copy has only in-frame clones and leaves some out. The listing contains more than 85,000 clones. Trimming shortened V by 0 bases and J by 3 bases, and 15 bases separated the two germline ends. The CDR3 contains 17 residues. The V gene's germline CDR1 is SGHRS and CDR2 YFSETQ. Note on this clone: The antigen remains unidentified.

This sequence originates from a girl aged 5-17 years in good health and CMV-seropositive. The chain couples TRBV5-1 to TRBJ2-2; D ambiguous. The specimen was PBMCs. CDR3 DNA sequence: TGCGCCAGCAGCTTGGCGTCTAGATCCCCCCACACCGGGGAGCTGTTTTTT. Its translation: CASSLASRSPHTGELFF.